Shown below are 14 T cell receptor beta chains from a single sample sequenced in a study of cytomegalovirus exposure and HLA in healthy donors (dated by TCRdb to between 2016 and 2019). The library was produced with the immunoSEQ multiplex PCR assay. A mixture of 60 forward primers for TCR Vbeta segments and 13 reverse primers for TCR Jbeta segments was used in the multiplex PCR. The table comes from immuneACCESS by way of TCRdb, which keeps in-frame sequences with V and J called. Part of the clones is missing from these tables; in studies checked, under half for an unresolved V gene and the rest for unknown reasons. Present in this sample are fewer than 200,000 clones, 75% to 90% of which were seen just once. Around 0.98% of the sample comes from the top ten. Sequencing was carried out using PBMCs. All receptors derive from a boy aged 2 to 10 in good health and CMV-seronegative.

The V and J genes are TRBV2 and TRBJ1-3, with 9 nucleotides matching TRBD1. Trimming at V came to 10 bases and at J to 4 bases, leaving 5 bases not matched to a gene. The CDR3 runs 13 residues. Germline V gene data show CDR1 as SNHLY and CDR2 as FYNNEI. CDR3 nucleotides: TGTGCCACACGAACAGGGGGCGGAAACACCATATATTTT. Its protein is CATRTGGGNTIYF.

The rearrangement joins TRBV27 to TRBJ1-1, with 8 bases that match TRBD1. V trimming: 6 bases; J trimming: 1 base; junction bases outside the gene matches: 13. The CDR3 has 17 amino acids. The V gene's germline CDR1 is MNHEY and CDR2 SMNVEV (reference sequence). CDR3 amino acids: CASRNLGTGVRNTEAFF. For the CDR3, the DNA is TGTGCCAGCAGAAACCTTGGGACAGGAGTTAGGAACACTGAAGCTTTCTTT.

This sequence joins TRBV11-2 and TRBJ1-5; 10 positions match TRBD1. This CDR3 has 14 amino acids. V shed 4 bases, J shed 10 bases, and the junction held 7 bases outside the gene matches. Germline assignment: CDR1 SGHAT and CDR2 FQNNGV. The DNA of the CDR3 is TGTGCCAGCAGCTGGAGGGACAGGGGAAAACCCCAGCATTTT. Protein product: CASSWRDRGKPQHF. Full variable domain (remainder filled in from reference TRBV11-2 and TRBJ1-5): EAGVAQSPRYKIIEKRQSVAFWCNPISGHATLYWYQQILGQGPKLLIQFQNNGVVDDSQLPKDRFSAERLKGVDSTLKIQPAKLEDSAVYLCASSWRDRGKPQHFGDGTRLSIL.

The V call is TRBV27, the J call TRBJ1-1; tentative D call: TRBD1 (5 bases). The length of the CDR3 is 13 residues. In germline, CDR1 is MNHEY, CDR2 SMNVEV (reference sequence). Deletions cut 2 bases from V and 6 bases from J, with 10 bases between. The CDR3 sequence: CASSLGGAAEAFF. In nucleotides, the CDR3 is TGTGCCAGCAGTTTAGGAGGGGCGGCTGAAGCTTTCTTT.

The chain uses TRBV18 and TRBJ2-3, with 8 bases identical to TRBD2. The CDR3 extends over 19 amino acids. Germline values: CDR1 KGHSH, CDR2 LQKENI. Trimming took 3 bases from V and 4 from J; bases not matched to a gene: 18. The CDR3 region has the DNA TGTGCCAGCTCACCCCTAGGCCCTCGGCGGGAGGCCCCGGCAGATACGCAGTATTTT. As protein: CASSPLGPRREAPADTQYF.

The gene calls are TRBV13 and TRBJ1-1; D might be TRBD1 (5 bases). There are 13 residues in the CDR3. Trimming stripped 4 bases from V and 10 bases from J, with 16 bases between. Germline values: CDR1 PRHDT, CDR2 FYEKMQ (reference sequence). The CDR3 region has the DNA TGTGCCAGCAGCTCCTCCGGGGGTACGGGAGCTTTCTTT. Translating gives CASSSSGGTGAFF.

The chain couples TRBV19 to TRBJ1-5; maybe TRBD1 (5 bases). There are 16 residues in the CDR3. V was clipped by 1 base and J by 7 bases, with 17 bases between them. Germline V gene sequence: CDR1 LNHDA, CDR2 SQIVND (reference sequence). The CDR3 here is CASSIVGQGLRQPQHF. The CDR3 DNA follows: TGTGCCAGTAGTATAGTAGGTCAGGGTTTAAGGCAGCCCCAGCATTTT.

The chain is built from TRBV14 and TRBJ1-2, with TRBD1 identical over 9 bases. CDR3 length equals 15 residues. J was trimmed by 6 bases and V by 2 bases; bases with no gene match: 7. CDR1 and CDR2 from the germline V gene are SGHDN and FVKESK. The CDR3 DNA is TGTGCCAGCAGCCAATACGGACAGGGGCGGGATGGCTACACCTTC. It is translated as CASSQYGQGRDGYTF.

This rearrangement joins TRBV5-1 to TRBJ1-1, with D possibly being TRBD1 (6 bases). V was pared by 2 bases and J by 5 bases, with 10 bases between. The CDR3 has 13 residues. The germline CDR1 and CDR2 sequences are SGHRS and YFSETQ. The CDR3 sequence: CASSLQGETEAFF. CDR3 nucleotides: TGCGCCAGCAGCTTACAGGGAGAGACTGAAGCTTTCTTT.

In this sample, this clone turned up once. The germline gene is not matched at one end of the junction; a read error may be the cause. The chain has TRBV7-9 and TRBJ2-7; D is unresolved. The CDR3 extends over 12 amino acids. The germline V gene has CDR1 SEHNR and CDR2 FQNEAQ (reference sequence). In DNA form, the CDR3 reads TGTTCCAGCAGCTCCCCTCAAGAGGAGCAGTACTTC. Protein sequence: CSSSSPQEEQYF.

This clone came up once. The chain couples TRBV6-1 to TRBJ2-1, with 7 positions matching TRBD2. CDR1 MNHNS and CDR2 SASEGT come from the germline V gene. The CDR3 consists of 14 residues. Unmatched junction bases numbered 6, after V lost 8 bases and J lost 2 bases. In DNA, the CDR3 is TGTGCCAGCGGGGCGACTAGCCCCTACAATGAGCAGTTCTTC. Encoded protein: CASGATSPYNEQFF.

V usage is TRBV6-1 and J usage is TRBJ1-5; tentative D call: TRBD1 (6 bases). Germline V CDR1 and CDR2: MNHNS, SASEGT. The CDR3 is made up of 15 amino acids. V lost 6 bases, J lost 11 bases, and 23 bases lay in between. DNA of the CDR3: TGTGCCAGCAGGGGGGGGCAGGTCGCTTTTTCGTCCCAGCATTTT. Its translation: CASRGGQVAFSSQHF.

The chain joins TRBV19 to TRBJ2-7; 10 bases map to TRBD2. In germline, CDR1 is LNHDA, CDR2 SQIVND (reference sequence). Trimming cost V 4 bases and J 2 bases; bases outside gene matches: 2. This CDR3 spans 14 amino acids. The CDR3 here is CASSRSGGAYEQYF. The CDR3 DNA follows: TGTGCCAGTAGTAGGAGCGGGGGGGCCTACGAGCAGTACTTC.

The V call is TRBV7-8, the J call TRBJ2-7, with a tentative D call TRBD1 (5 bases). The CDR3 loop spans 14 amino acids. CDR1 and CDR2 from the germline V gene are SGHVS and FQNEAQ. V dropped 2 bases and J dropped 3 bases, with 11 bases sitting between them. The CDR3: CASSLTGSSYEQYF. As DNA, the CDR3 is TGTGCCAGCAGCTTAACAGGATCGAGCTACGAGCAGTACTTC. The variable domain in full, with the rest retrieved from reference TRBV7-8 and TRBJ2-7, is GAGVSQSPRYKVAKRGQDVALRCDPISGHVSLFWYQQALGQGPEFLTYFQNEAQLDKSGLPSDRFFAERPEGSVSTLKIQRTQQEDSAVYLCASSLTGSSYEQYFGPGTRLTVT.